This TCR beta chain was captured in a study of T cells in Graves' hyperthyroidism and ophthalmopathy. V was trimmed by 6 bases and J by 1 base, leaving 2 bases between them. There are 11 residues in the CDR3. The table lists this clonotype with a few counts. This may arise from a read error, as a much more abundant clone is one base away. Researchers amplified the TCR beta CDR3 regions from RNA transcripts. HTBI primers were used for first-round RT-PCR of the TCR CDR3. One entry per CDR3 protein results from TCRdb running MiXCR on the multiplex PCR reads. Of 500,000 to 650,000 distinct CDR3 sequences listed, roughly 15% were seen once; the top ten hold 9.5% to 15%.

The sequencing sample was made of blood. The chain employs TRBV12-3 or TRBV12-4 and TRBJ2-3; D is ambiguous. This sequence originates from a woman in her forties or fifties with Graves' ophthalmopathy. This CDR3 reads CASRRTDTQYF. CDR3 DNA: TGTGCCAGCAGACGCACAGATACGCAGTATTTT.